This is a list of T cell receptor beta chains from one sample in a study of blood T cell repertoires in COVID-19. Sequencing was performed with immunoSEQ multiplex PCR; in TCRdb, only in-frame clones are kept and a portion is missing. The sample holds 55,000 to 80,000 clones, roughly nine tenths seen once. The specimen sequenced was peripheral blood. Receptors were obtained from a man in his fifties or sixties with acute or convalescent COVID-19. Both conserved end residues are part of each CDR3. The order of the fields is D gene, clone size, J gene, V gene, CDR3 length, CDR3 DNA, CDR3 protein. A D gene is named only where the DNA matches it firmly. Clone size is given for some rows only: seen once, a few or many times, or a class if the clone is expanded.

d_gene: -
abundance: -
j_gene: TRBJ2-2
v_gene: TRBV18
len: 13
CDR3nt: TGTGCCAGCTCACCAACAAGGGACAGGGAGCTGTTTTTT
CDR3aa: CASSPTRDRELFF

d_gene: -
abundance: -
j_gene: TRBJ1-4
v_gene: TRBV24-1
len: 15
CDR3nt: TGTGCCACCAGTGATTTAGGGGTGATTAATGAAAAACTGTTTTTT
CDR3aa: CATSDLGVINEKLFF

d_gene: -
abundance: -
j_gene: TRBJ1-5
v_gene: TRBV19
len: 15
CDR3nt: TGTGCCAGTAGTATCGAACCGAACTATAATCAGCCCCAGCATTTT
CDR3aa: CASSIEPNYNQPQHF

d_gene: TRBD1
abundance: -
j_gene: TRBJ1-2
v_gene: TRBV7-9
len: 13
CDR3nt: TGTGCCAGCAGCAGGGACAGGGCCAGGGGCTACACCTTC
CDR3aa: CASSRDRARGYTF

d_gene: TRBD2
abundance: -
j_gene: TRBJ2-1
v_gene: TRBV7-3
len: 17
CDR3nt: TGTGCCAGCAGCCCCTGGACTAGCGGGAGGGCCTACAATGAGCAGTTCTTC
CDR3aa: CASSPWTSGRAYNEQFF

d_gene: TRBD1
abundance: -
j_gene: TRBJ2-1
v_gene: TRBV19
len: 15
CDR3nt: TGTGCCAGTAGTATAGAAGGGCAGGGGGCCGATGAGCAGTTCTTC
CDR3aa: CASSIEGQGADEQFF

d_gene: -
abundance: few
j_gene: TRBJ2-7
v_gene: TRBV4-3
len: 17
CDR3nt: TGCGCCAGCAGCCAAGAAGGAGGCAGCTTGCTATCCTACGAGCAGTACTTC
CDR3aa: CASSQEGGSLLSYEQYF

d_gene: TRBD1
abundance: -
j_gene: TRBJ2-2
v_gene: TRBV6-5
len: 15
CDR3nt: TGTGCCAGCAGCGTACAGGGGGCGGTTACCGGGGAGCTGTTTTTT
CDR3aa: CASSVQGAVTGELFF

d_gene: TRBD1
abundance: -
j_gene: TRBJ2-3
v_gene: TRBV10-3
len: 13
CDR3nt: TGTGCCATCAGTGAAGGACAGGAAGATACGCAGTATTTT
CDR3aa: CAISEGQEDTQYF

d_gene: -
abundance: -
j_gene: TRBJ1-1
v_gene: TRBV6-5
len: 13
CDR3nt: TGTGCCAGCAGCGGGATTACCGGGATAAAAGCTTTCTTT
CDR3aa: CASSGITGIKAFF

d_gene: TRBD1
abundance: -
j_gene: TRBJ2-3
v_gene: TRBV7-8
len: 15
CDR3nt: TGTGCCAGCAGCACTAGAGACAGGGGGTCAGATACGCAGTATTTT
CDR3aa: CASSTRDRGSDTQYF

d_gene: -
abundance: -
j_gene: TRBJ2-7
v_gene: TRBV5-4
len: 14
CDR3nt: TGTGCCAGCAGCTTGGACAGTTGGTCCTACGAGCAGTACTTC
CDR3aa: CASSLDSWSYEQYF

d_gene: TRBD2
abundance: few
j_gene: TRBJ2-1
v_gene: TRBV19
len: 17
CDR3nt: TGTGCCAGTAGTATAAGAAGCGGGAGGAGCTCCTACAATGAGCAGTTCTTC
CDR3aa: CASSIRSGRSSYNEQFF

d_gene: TRBD2
abundance: -
j_gene: TRBJ2-1
v_gene: TRBV5-4
len: 13
CDR3nt: TGTGCCAGCCGGACTAGCGGGAGGGTTGAGCAGTTCTTC
CDR3aa: CASRTSGRVEQFF

d_gene: -
abundance: -
j_gene: TRBJ2-3
v_gene: TRBV30
len: 14
CDR3nt: TGTGCCTGGAGCGCGAGTTTCGGGATCGGACGGCAGTATTTT
CDR3aa: CAWSASFGIGRQYF